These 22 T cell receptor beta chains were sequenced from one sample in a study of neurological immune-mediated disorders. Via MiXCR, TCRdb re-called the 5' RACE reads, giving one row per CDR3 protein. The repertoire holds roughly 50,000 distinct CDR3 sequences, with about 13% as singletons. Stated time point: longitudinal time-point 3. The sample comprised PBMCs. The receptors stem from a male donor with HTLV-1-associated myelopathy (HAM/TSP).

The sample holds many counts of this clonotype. CDR3 bases: TGTGCCAGCAGTTTATCAGGGACGATGGCTTTCCCCACAGATACGCAGTATTTT. It is translated as CASSLSGTMAFPTDTQYF. This rearrangement joins TRBV27 to TRBJ2-3; D tentatively reads TRBD1 or TRBD2 (5 bases each). The CDR3 spans 18 residues. The germline V gene encodes CDR1 MNHEY and CDR2 SMNVEV (reference sequence). Trimming pared 0 bases from V and 2 bases from J, leaving 18 bases between.

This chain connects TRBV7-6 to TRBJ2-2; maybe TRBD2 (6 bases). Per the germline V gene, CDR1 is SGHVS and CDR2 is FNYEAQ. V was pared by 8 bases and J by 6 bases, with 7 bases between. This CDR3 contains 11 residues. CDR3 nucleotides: TGTGCCAGCCGCGGGGCCGGGGAGCTGTTTTTT. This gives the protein CASRGAGELFF.

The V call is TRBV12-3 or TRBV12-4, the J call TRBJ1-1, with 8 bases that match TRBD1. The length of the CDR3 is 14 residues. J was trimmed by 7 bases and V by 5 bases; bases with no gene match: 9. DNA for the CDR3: TGTGCCAGCAGTCTCAGGACAGGGTTGTTTGAAGCTTTCTTT. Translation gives CASSLRTGLFEAFF.

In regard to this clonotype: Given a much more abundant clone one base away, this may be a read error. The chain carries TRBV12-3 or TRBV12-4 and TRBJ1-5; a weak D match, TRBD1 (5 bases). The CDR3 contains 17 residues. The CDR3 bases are TGTGACAGCAGTTTAGGAATCAGGGACTATAGCAATCAGCCCCAGCATTTT. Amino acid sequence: CDSSLGIRDYSNQPQHF.

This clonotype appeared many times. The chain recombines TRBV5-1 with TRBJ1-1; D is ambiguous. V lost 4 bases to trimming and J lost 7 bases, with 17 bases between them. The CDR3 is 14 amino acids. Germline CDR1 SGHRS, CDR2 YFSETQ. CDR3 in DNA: TGCGCCAGCAGCCCTGCGCGGACGGACCTTGAAGCTTTCTTT. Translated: CASSPARTDLEAFF.

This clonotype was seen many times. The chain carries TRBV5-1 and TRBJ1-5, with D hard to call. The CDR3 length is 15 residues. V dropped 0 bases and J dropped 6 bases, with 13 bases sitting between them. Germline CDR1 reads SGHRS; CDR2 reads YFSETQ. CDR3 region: CASSLGTQTGQPQHF. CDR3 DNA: TGCGCCAGCAGCTTGGGGACCCAAACCGGTCAGCCCCAGCATTTT.

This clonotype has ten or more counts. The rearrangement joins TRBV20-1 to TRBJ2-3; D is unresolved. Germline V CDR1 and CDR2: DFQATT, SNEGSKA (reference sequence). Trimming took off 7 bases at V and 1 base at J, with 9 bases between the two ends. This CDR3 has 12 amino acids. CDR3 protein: CSERGGTDTQYF. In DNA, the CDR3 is TGCAGTGAGAGAGGTGGCACAGATACGCAGTATTTT.

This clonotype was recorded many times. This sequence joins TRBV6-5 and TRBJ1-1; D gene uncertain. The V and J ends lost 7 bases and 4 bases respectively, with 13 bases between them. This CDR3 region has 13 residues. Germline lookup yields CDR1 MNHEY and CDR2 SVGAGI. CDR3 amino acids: CASTFSQVTEAFF. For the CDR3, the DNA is TGTGCCAGCACTTTTAGCCAGGTCACTGAAGCTTTCTTT.

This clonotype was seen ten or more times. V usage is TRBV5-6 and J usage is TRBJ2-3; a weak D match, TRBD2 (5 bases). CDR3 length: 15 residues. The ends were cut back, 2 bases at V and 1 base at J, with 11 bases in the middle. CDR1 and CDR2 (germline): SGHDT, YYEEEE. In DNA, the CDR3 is TGTGCCAGCAGCTTTAGAGGGCGAGGCACAGATACGCAGTATTTT. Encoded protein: CASSFRGRGTDTQYF. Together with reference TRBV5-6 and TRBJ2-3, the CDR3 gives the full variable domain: DAGVTQSPTHLIKTRGQQVTLRCSPKSGHDTVSWYQQALGQGPQFIFQYYEEEERQRGNFPDRFSGHQFPNYSSELNVNALLLGDSALYLCASSFRGRGTDTQYFGPGTRLTVL.

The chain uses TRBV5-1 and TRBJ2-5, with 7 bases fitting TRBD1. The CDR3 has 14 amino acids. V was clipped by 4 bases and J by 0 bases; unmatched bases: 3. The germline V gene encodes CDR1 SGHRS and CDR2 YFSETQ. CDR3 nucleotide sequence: TGCGCCAGCAGCGGTGGGACAGACCAAGAGACCCAGTACTTC. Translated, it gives CASSGGTDQETQYF.

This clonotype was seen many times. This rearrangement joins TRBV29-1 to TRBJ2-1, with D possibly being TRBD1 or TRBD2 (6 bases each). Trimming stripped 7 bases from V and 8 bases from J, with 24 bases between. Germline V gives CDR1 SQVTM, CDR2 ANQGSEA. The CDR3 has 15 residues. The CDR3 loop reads CSAQGLGGRIDEQFF. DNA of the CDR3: TGCAGCGCCCAGGGGCTTGGGGGGCGGATAGATGAGCAGTTCTTC.

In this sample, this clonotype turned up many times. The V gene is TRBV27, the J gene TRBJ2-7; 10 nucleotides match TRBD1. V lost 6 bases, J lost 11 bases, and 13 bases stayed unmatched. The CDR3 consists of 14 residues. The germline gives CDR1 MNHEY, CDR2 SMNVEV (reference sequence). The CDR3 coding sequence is TGTGCCAGCAGCCCTACGGGACAGGGGTATGTCGAGTACTTC. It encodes CASSPTGQGYVEYF.

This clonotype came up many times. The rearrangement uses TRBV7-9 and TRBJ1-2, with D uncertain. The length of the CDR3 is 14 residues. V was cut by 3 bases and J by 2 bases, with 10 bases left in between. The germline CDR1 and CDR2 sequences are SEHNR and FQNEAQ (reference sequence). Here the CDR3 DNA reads TGTGCCAGCAGCTTGGCCCCAAGGAACTATGGCTACACCTTC. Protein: CASSLAPRNYGYTF. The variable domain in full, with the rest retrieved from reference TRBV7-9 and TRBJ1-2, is DTGVSQNPRHKITKRGQNVTFRCDPISEHNRLYWYRQTLGQGPEFLTYFQNEAQLEKSRLLSDRFSAERPKGSFSTLEIQRTEQGDSAMYLCASSLAPRNYGYTFGSGTRLTVV.

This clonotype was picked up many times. The CDR3 region is CASVKFKAFF. In DNA form, the CDR3 reads TGTGCCAGCGTGAAGTTTAAAGCTTTCTTT. The rearrangement uses TRBV12-3 or TRBV12-4 and TRBJ1-1; D gene unclear. With 8 bases removed from V and 9 bases from J, the gap between germline ends came to 10 bases. The CDR3 sequence is 10 residues long.

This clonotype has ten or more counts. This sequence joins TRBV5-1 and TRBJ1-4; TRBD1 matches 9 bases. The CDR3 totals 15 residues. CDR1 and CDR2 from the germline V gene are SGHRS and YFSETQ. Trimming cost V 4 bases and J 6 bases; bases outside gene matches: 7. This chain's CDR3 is CASSPGTGIYEKLFF. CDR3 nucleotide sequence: TGCGCCAGCAGCCCCGGGACAGGGATCTATGAAAAACTGTTTTTT.

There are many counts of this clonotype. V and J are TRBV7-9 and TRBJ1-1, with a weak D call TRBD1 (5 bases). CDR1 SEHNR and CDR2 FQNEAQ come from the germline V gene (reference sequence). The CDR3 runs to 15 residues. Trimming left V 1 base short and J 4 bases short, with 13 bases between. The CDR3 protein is CASSLVSGRVTEAFF. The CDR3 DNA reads TGTGCCAGCAGCTTAGTTTCGGGCAGGGTCACTGAAGCTTTCTTT.

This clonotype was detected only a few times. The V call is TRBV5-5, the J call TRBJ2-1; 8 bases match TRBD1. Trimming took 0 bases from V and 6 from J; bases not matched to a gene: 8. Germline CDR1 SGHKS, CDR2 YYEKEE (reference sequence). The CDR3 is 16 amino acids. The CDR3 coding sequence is TGTGCCAGCAGCTTGGGGACAGGGACCAATTCCAATGAGCAGTTCTTC. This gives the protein CASSLGTGTNSNEQFF.

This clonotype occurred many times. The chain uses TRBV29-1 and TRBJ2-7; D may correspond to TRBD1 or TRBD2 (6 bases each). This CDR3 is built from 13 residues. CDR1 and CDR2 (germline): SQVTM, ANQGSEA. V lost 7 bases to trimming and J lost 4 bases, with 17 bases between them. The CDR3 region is CSARGQQGYEQYF. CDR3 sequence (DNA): TGCAGCGCCCGGGGGCAACAAGGTTACGAGCAGTACTTC.

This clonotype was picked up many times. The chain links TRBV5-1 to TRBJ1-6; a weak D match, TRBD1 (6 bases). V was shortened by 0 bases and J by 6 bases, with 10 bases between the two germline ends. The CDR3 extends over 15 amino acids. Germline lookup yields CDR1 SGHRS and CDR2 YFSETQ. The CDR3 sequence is CASSLGRGINSPLHF. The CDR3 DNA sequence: TGCGCCAGCAGCTTGGGCAGGGGTATTAATTCACCCCTCCACTTT.

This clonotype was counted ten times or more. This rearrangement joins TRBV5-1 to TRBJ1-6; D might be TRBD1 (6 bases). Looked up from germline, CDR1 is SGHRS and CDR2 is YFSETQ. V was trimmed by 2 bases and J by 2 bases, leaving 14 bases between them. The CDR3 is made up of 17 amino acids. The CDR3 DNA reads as TGCGCCAGCAGCTTCGGAAGCTGGGACACCTATAATTCACCCCTCCACTTT. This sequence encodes CASSFGSWDTYNSPLHF.

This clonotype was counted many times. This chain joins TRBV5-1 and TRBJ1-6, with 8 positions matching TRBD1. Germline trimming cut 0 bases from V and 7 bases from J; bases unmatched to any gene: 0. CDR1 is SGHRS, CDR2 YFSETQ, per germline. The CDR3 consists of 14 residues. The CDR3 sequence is CASSLGQGNSPLHF. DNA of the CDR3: TGCGCCAGCAGCTTGGGACAGGGGAATTCACCCCTCCACTTT.

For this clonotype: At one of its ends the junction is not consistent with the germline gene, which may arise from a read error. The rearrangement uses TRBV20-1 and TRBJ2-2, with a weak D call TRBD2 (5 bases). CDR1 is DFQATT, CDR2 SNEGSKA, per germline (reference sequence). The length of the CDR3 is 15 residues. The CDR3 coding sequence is TGCAGTGCTAGAAATCTGGCAGCGGCCACCTGGGAGCTGTTTTTT. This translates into CSARNLAAATWELFF.